This T cell receptor (beta chain) was captured in a study of OX40 agonist ivuxolimab in advanced cancers. Only in-frame clones appear in the TCRdb table, and some are missing; sequencing was by immunoSEQ multiplex PCR. Among tens of thousands of clones, more than 80% were seen once, and the ten largest hold 0.2% to 0.25%. V was pared by 6 bases and J by 5 bases, with 14 bases of the junction left unmatched. The CDR3 totals 17 residues. Per germline, CDR1 MNHEY and CDR2 SMNVEV (reference sequence). The count of this clone is one. Sequenced here: CD4+ or CD8+ T cells sorted from blood, sampled in a trial of the OX40 agonist ivuxolimab. The origin of this receptor is an adult with an advanced solid tumor such as melanoma, head and neck, liver or kidney cancer. V is TRBV27 and J is TRBJ2-2, with 8 bases matching TRBD1. This CDR3 reads CASRGRGLTEDTGELFF. In DNA form, the CDR3 reads TGTGCCAGCAGGGGCAGGGGGCTAACTGAGGATACCGGGGAGCTGTTTTTT.